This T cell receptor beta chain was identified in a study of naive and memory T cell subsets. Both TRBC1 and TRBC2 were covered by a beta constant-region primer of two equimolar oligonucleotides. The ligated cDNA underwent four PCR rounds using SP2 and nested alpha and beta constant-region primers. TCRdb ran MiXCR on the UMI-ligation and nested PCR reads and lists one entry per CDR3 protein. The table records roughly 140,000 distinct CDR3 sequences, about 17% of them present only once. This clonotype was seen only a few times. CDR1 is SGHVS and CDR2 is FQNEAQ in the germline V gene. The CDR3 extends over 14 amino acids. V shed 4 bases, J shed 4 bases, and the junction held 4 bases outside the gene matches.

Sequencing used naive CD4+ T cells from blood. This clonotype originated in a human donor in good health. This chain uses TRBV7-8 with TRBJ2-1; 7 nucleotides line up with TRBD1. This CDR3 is CASSSTGQYNEQFF. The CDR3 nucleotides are TGTGCCAGCAGCTCGACGGGACAGTACAATGAGCAGTTCTTC.